One and the same sample provided the 17 T cell receptor beta chains below, sequenced in a study of metastatic and nonmetastatic thyroid tumors. TCRdb used MiXCR to call clones anew from the PCR reads. Seen here are some 41,000 clones, about 13% observed once, and the top ten hold approximately 9.5%. Thyroid surgery was preceded by no treatment in any patient. Sequencing used blood. These receptors all come from a female donor with papillary thyroid cancer or a benign thyroid nodule (not recorded which). Some clones in this sample may be carry-over from other donors' samples.

Many counts were recorded for this clone. The chain joins TRBV5-1 to TRBJ1-1, with D perhaps TRBD1 (5 bases). Germline CDR1 is SGHRS and CDR2 is YFSETQ. Trimming shortened V by 0 bases and J by 11 bases, and 8 bases separated the two germline ends. The CDR3 loop spans 11 amino acids. CDR3 nucleotides: TGCGCCAGCAGCTTGGAAGGGACGGCTTTCTTT. Protein product: CASSLEGTAFF.

This clone was counted at least ten times. The rearrangement links TRBV11-1 to TRBJ1-1; D is unresolved. Between the trimmed V and J ends, which lost 3 bases and 2 bases, there was a span of 10 bases. Germline V gives CDR1 SGHAT, CDR2 FQDESV (reference sequence). CDR3 length: 14 amino acids. The CDR3 reads CASSFPGLNTEAFF. CDR3 coding DNA: TGTGCCAGCAGCTTCCCCGGATTAAACACTGAAGCTTTCTTT.

This sequence joins TRBV12-5 and TRBJ2-3, with 7 bases lining up with TRBD1. This CDR3 is built from 14 residues. The trim removed 5 bases at V and 5 bases at J, leaving 7 bases unmatched. Germline CDR1 and CDR2: LGHNT and FRNRAP. The CDR3 here is CASGNIGTVDTQYF. CDR3 sequence (DNA): TGTGCTAGTGGTAATATCGGGACAGTAGATACGCAGTATTTT. Variable domain in full (rest from reference TRBV12-5 and TRBJ2-3): DARVTQTPRHKVTEMGQEVTMRCQPILGHNTVFWYRQTMMQGLELLAYFRNRAPLDDSGMPKDRFSAEMPDATLATLKIQPSEPRDSAVYFCASGNIGTVDTQYFGPGTRLTVL.

This clone has just a few counts. This sequence may be a read error, since a much larger clone differs from it by one base. The genes are TRBV29-1 and TRBJ2-1; tentative D call: TRBD2 (6 bases). The CDR3 loop spans 11 amino acids. The germline V and J ends were trimmed by 2 bases and 8 bases, with 7 bases remaining between them. Germline CDR1 reads SQVTM; CDR2 reads ANQGSEA. The CDR3 coding sequence is TGCAGCGTTGAATGGGGGGATGAGCAGTTCTTC. Its protein product is CSVEWGDEQFF.

This clone was counted at least ten times. The genes are TRBV20-1 and TRBJ1-2; D is uncertain. This CDR3 is 14 amino acids long. Per the germline V gene, CDR1 is DFQATT and CDR2 is SNEGSKA (reference sequence). The V end lost 0 bases, the J end lost 6 bases, and 14 bases lay between the germline ends. The CDR3 region has the DNA TGCAGTGCTAGAGATGTACAAGGGCCCCATGGCTACACCTTC. Its translation: CSARDVQGPHGYTF.

This clone was found many times. The genes are TRBV7-9 and TRBJ1-4; the match to TRBD1 covers 8 bases. The junction had 7 bases not matched to a gene; V was cut back by 3 bases and J by 10 bases. Germline CDR1 reads SEHNR; CDR2 reads FQNEAQ (reference sequence). The CDR3 is made up of 14 amino acids. Here the CDR3 DNA reads TGTGCCAGCAGCTTGCGGGGACAGGAGGGAAAACTGTTTTTT. This sequence encodes CASSLRGQEGKLFF.

This clone was seen many times. The V gene is TRBV5-1, the J gene TRBJ2-1; D is perhaps TRBD1 (5 bases). Per germline, CDR1 SGHRS and CDR2 YFSETQ. The CDR3 sequence is 15 residues long. Trimming took 0 bases from V and 0 from J, leaving 7 bases between them. The CDR3 DNA reads as TGCGCCAGCAGCTTGGGACAGCTCTCCTACAATGAGCAGTTCTTC. Its translation is CASSLGQLSYNEQFF.

This clone has a count of ten or more. The chain couples TRBV2 to TRBJ2-1; either TRBD1 or TRBD2 may fit D (6 bases each). There are 15 residues in the CDR3. The V and J ends lost 11 bases and 3 bases respectively, with 20 bases between them. Germline V gene data show CDR1 as SNHLY and CDR2 as FYNNEI. DNA of the CDR3: TGTGCCTCGGGGGCAGACCAGACCTTCTACAATGAGCAGTTCTTC. Translated, it gives CASGADQTFYNEQFF.

This clone has only a few counts. The chain links TRBV28 to TRBJ2-2; 7 bases agree with TRBD1. This CDR3 is built from 15 residues. V shed 6 bases and J 2 bases; nucleotides not matched to a gene: 6. The germline gives CDR1 MDHEN, CDR2 SYDVKM. CDR3 sequence (DNA): TGTGCCAGCAGCTACAGGGGAGATAACACCGGGGAGCTGTTTTTT. This codes for CASSYRGDNTGELFF. Full variable domain (missing parts from reference TRBV28 and TRBJ2-2): DVKVTQSSRYLVKRTGEKVFLECVQDMDHENMFWYRQDPGLGLRLIYFSYDVKMKEKGDIPEGYSVSREKKERFSLILESASTNQTSMYLCASSYRGDNTGELFFGEGSRLTVL.

This clone was found a few times. This may come from a read error, since a much larger clone is one base off. As the CDR3 is not closed by the conserved phenylalanine or tryptophan, this likely results from a read error. The CDR3 sequence is CASSSGTPYYQPQHL. The CDR3 DNA reads TGTGCCAGCAGTTCCGGGACCCCCTATTACCAGCCCCAGCATCTT. This chain uses TRBV12-3 or TRBV12-4 with TRBJ1-5; weak D call: TRBD1 (5 bases). This CDR3 has 15 residues. V was shortened by 4 bases and J by 7 bases, with 17 bases between the two germline ends.

Ten or more counts support this clone. The chain has TRBV7-8 and TRBJ1-5; 7 bases map to TRBD1. From germline, CDR1 is SGHVS and CDR2 FQNEAQ. The CDR3 consists of 14 residues. Losses at the gene ends were 3 bases for V and 9 bases for J; bases not matched to a gene: 8. CDR3: CASSLLETGRPQHF. The CDR3 region has the DNA TGTGCCAGCAGCTTGTTAGAGACAGGGCGGCCCCAGCATTTT.

This clone was seen many times. Possible read error: a much larger clone is one base away. The chain uses TRBV10-3 and TRBJ2-1; 7 bases are a match to TRBD2. CDR3 length: 15 residues. In germline, CDR1 is ENHRY, CDR2 SYGVKD. V was clipped by 2 bases and J by 5 bases; unmatched bases: 6. CDR3 sequence (DNA): TGTGCCATCAGTGAGACGGCTAGCGGAAACAATGAGCAGTTCTTC. Translation gives CAISETASGNNEQFF.

This clone was observed at least ten times. This sequence joins TRBV9 and TRBJ1-1, with unresolved D. Trimming took 7 bases from V and 5 from J, leaving 6 bases between them. Germline V gene data show CDR1 as SGDLS and CDR2 as YYNGEE. The CDR3 spans 10 residues. CDR3 protein: CASRSTEAFF. CDR3 sequence (DNA): TGTGCCAGCCGCTCGACTGAAGCTTTCTTT.

The sample holds many counts of this clone. The rearrangement links TRBV29-1 to TRBJ2-7, with D possibly matching TRBD2 (6 bases). Trimming took 3 bases from V and 5 from J, leaving 11 bases between them. Per the germline V gene, CDR1 is SQVTM and CDR2 is ANQGSEA. The CDR3 spans 12 residues. The DNA of the CDR3 is TGCAGCGTTGACCCCGGGAGCCACGAGCAGTACTTC. It translates to CSVDPGSHEQYF.

The chain employs TRBV2 and TRBJ2-3; TRBD2 matches at 11 bases. This CDR3 comprises 15 residues. With 3 bases clipped from V and 3 bases from J, the junction kept 2 bases outside the gene matches. Germline V CDR1 and CDR2: SNHLY, FYNNEI. DNA for the CDR3: TGTGCCAGCAGTGATAGCGGGGGGGCTACAGATACGCAGTATTTT. Translation gives CASSDSGGATDTQYF.

The chain uses TRBV6-1 and TRBJ1-5; 10 bases are a match to TRBD1. CDR1 and CDR2 (germline): MNHNS, SASEGT. After removal of 5 bases from V and 0 bases from J, the junction contained 4 bases not matched to a gene. This CDR3 has 16 residues. This CDR3 is CASSKDRGYSNQPQHF. In DNA, the CDR3 is TGTGCCAGCAGTAAGGACAGGGGGTATAGCAATCAGCCCCAGCATTTT.

In this sample, this clone turned up many times. The rearrangement joins TRBV20-1 to TRBJ2-7, with TRBD1 identical over 9 bases. The CDR3 contains 13 residues. Germline lookup yields CDR1 DFQATT and CDR2 SNEGSKA (reference sequence). The CDR3 nucleotides read TGCAGCGGGGAGCAGGACAGGGGCAACGAGCAGTACTTC. It encodes CSGEQDRGNEQYF.